This T cell receptor (beta chain) stems from a study of spatial heterogeneity in lung cancer. Whole-study context: Donors were 55 to 75 untreated early-stage non-small cell lung cancer patients. In cases with available follow-up PBMC samples, these were sequenced at a median of roughly two years after resection. Findings of the study overall: There were more appearances of ubiquitous expanded tumor TCRs in blood at resection than at follow-up.

This clonotype was observed many times. Its antigen is undetermined. Single TCR cDNA molecules each had their own unique molecular identifier. TCRdb called the 5' RACE reads again in MiXCR, with one record for every CDR3 protein. The data show roughly 120,000 distinct CDR3 sequences, with approximately 12% seen just once and about 15% held by the top ten. The time point: blood at routine non-recurrence follow-up after resection. Unsorted whole RNA from tumor, nontumor lung or frozen PBMC underwent sequencing. From germline, CDR1 is SEHNR and CDR2 FQNEAQ (reference sequence). The V gene lost 5 bases and the J gene lost 0 bases, with 14 bases spanning the gap. This CDR3 contains 16 residues.

The chain uses TRBV7-9 and TRBJ2-4; no clear D gene. This sample comprised PBMCs, obtained at follow-up. This receptor was taken from a male donor with early-stage non-small cell lung cancer. The CDR3 here is CASSRLSETAKNIQYF. CDR3 nucleotides: TGTGCCAGCAGCCGACTTTCAGAGACAGCCAAAAACATTCAGTACTTC.